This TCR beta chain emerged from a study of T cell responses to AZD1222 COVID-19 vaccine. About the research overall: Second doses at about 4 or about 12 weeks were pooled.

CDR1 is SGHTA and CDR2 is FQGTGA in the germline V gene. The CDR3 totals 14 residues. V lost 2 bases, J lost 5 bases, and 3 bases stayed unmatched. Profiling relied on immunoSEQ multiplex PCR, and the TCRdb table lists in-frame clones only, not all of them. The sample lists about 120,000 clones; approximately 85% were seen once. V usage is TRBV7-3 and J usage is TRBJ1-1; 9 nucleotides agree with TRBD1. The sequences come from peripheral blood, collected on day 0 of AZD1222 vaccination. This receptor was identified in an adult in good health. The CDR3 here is CASSLGTGRTEAFF. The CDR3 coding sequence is TGTGCCAGCAGCTTAGGGACAGGGAGGACTGAAGCTTTCTTT.